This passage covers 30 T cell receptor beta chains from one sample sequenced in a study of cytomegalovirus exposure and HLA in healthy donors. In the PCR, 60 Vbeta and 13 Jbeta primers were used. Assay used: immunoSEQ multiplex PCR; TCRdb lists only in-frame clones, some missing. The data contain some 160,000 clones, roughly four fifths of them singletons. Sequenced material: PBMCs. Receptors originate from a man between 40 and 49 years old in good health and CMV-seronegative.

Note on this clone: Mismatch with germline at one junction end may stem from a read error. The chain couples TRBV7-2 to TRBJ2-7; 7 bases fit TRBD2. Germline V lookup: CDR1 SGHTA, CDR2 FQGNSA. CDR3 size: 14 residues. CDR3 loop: CASSLVVASGRLNF. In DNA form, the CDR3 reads TGTGCCAGCAGCTTAGTTGTGGCTAGCGGCCGGTTGAACTTC.

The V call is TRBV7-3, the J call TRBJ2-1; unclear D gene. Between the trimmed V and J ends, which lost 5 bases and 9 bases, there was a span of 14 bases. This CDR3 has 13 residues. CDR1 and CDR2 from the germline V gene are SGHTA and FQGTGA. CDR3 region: CASSLSPLSEQFF. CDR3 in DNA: TGTGCCAGCAGCCTTAGCCCCTTGAGTGAGCAGTTCTTC.

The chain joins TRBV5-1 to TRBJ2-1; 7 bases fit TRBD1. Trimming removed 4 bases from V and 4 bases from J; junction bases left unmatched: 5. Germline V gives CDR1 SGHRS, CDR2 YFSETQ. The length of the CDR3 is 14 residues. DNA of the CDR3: TGCGCCAGCAGCCCGGGGACAGTTTACAATGAGCAGTTCTTC. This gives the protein CASSPGTVYNEQFF.

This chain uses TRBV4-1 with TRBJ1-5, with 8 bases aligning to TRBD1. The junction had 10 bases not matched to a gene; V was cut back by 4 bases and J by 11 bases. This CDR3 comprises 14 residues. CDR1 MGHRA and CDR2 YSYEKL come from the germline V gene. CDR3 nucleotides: TGCGCCAGCAGCCTTTTACAGGGGGTGGGGGCCCAGCATTTT. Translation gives CASSLLQGVGAQHF.

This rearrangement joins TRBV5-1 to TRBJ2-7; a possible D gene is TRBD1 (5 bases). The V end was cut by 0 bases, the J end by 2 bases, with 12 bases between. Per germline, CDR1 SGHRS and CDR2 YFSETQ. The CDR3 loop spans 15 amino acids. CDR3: CASSLVQGPTYEQYF. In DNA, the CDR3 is TGCGCCAGCAGCTTGGTGCAGGGCCCTACCTACGAGCAGTACTTC.

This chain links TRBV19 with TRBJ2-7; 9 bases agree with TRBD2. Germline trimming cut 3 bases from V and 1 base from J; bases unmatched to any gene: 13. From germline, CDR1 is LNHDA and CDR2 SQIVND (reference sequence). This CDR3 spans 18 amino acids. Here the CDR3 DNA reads TGTGCCAGTAGTATGTTTAGCGGGGGCCTCAAAAATTCCTACGAGCAGTACTTC. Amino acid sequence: CASSMFSGGLKNSYEQYF.

CDR3 in amino acids: CASSVVSGGDTQYF. In DNA, the CDR3 is TGTGCCAGCAGCGTAGTAAGCGGCGGGGATACGCAGTATTTT. V gene TRBV9 combines with J gene TRBJ2-3; TRBD2 is a possible D gene (5 bases). The V and J ends lost 0 bases and 6 bases respectively, with 11 bases between them. Per the germline V gene, CDR1 is SGDLS and CDR2 is YYNGEE. There are 14 residues in the CDR3. Supplemented by reference TRBV9 and TRBJ2-3, the full variable domain reads DSGVTQTPKHLITATGQRVTLRCSPRSGDLSVYWYQQSLDQGLQFLIQYYNGEERAKGNILERFSAQQFPDLHSELNLSSLELGDSALYFCASSVVSGGDTQYFGPGTRLTVL.

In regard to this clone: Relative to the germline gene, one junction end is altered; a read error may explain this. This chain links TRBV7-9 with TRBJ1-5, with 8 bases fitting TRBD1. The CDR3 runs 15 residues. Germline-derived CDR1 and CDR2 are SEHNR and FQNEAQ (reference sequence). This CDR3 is CSSSHNQGADQPQHF. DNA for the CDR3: TGTTCCAGCAGCCATAACCAGGGGGCGGATCAGCCCCAGCATTTT.

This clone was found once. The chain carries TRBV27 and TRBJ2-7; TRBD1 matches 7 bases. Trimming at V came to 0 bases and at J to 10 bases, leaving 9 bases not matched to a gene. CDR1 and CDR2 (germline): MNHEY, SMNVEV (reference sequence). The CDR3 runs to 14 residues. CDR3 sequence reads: CASSLSGQGERQYF. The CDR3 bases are TGTGCCAGCAGTTTATCAGGGCAGGGGGAACGCCAGTACTTC.

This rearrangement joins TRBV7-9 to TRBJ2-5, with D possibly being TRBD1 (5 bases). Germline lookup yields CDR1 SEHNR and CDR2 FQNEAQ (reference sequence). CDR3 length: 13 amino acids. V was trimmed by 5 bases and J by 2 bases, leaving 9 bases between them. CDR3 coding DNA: TGTGCCAGCAGCCCCGACAGTCAAGAGACCCAGTACTTC. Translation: CASSPDSQETQYF.

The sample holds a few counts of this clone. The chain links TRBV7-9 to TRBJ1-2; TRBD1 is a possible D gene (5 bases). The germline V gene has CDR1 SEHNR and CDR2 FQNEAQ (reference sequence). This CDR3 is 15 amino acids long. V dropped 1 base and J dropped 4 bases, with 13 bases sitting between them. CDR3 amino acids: CASSLEVGVTYGYTF. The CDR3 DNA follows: TGTGCCAGCAGCTTAGAGGTAGGGGTGACCTATGGCTACACCTTC.

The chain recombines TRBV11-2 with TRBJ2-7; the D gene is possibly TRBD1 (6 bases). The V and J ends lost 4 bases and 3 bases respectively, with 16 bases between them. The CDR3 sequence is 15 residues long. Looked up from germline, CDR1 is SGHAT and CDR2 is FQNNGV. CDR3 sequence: CASSSRSRGFYEQYF. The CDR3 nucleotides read TGTGCCAGCAGCTCCCGCTCCAGGGGATTCTACGAGCAGTACTTC.

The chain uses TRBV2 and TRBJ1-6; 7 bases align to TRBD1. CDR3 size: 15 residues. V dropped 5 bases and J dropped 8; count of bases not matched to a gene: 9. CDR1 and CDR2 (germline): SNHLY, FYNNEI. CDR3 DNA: TGTGCCAGCAGTCCTCGACAGGGCCAGGATTCACCCCTCCACTTT. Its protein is CASSPRQGQDSPLHF. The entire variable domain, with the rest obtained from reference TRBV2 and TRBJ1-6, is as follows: EPEVTQTPSHQVTQMGQEVILRCVPISNHLYFYWYRQILGQKVEFLVSFYNNEISEKSEIFDDQFSVERPDGSNFTLKIRSTKLEDSAMYFCASSPRQGQDSPLHFGNGTRLTVT.

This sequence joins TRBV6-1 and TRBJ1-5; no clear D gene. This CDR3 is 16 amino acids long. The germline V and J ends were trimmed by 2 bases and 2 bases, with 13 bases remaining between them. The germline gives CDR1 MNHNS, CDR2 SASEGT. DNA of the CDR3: TGTGCCAGCAGTGAAAAACAGAGAATAGGCAATCAGCCCCAGCATTTT. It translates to CASSEKQRIGNQPQHF.

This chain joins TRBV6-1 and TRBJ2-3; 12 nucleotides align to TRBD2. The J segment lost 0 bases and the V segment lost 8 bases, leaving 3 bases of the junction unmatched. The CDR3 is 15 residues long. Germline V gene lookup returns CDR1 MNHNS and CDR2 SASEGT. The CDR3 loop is CASGGTSGSTDTQYF. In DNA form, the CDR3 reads TGTGCCAGCGGGGGGACTAGCGGGAGCACAGATACGCAGTATTTT.

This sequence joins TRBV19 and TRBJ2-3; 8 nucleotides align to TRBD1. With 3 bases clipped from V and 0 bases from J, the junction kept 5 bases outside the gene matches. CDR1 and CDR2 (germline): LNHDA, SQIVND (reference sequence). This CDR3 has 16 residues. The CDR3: CASSILGQGSTDTQYF. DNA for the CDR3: TGTGCCAGTAGTATTCTCGGACAGGGTAGCACAGATACGCAGTATTTT.

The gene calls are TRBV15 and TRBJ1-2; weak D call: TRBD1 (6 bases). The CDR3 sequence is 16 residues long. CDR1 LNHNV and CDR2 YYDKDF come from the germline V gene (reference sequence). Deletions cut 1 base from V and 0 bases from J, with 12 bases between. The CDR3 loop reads CATSRVFGQPNYGYTF. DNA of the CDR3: TGTGCCACCAGCAGAGTTTTCGGACAGCCTAACTATGGCTACACCTTC.

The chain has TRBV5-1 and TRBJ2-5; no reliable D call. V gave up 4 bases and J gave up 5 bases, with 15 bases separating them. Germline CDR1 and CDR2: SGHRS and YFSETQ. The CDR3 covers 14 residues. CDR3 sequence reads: CASSPFRGGETQYF. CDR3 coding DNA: TGCGCCAGCAGCCCCTTCCGCGGTGGTGAGACCCAGTACTTC.

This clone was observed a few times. CDR3 sequence reads: CASRDRGLRYEQFF. The CDR3 region has the DNA TGTGCCAGTCGGGACAGGGGGCTCCGGTATGAGCAGTTCTTC. The V and J genes are TRBV19 and TRBJ2-1, with 12 bases that match TRBD1. Germline V gene data show CDR1 as LNHDA and CDR2 as SQIVND (reference sequence). Trimming cost V 8 bases and J 8 bases; bases outside gene matches: 7. The CDR3 contains 14 residues.

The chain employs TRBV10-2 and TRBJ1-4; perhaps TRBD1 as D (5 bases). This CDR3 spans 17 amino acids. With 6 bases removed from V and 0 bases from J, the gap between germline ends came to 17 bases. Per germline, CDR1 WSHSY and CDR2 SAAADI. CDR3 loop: CASSLRGGVATNEKLFF. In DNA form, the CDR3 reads TGCGCCAGCAGCCTCCGTGGAGGGGTTGCAACTAATGAAAAACTGTTTTTT.

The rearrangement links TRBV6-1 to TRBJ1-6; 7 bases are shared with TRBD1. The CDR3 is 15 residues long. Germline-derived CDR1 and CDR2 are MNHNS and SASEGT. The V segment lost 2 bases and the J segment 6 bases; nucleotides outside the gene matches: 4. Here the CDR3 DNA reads TGTGCCAGCAGTGAACAGGGGGGCAGTAATTCACCCCTCCACTTT. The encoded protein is CASSEQGGSNSPLHF.

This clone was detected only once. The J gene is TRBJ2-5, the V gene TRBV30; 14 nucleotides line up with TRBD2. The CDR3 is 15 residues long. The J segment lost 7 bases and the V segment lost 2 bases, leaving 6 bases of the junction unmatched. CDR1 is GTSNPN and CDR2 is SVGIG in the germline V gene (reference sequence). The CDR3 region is CAWSPGLAGVGTQYF. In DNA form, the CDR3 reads TGTGCCTGGAGTCCGGGACTAGCGGGAGTGGGGACCCAGTACTTC.

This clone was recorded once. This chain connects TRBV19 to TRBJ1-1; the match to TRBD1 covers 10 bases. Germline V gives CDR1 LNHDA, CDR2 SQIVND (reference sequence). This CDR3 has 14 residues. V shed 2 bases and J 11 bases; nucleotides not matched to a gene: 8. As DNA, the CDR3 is TGTGCCAGTAGTATACGGAGACAGGGGGCGCAGGCTTTCTTT. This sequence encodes CASSIRRQGAQAFF.

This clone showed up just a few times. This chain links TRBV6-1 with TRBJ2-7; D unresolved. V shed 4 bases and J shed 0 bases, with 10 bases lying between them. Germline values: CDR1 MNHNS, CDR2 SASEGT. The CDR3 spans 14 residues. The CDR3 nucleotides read TGTGCCAGCAGTGGGCGACTGTTCTCCTACGAGCAGTACTTC. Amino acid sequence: CASSGRLFSYEQYF.

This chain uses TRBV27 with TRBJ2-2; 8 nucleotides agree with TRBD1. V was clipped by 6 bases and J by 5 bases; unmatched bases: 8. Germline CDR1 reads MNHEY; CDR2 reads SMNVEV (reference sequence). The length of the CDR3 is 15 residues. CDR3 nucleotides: TGTGCCAGCAGGCCCACAGGGGGACCTACCGGGGAGCTGTTTTTT. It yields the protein CASRPTGGPTGELFF.

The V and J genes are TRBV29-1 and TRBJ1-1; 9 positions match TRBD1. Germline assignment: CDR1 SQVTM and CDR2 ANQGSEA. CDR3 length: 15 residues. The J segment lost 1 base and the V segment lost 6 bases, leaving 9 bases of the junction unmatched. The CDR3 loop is CSVDGTGWSNTEAFF. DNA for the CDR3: TGCAGCGTCGATGGGACAGGGTGGTCGAACACTGAAGCTTTCTTT.

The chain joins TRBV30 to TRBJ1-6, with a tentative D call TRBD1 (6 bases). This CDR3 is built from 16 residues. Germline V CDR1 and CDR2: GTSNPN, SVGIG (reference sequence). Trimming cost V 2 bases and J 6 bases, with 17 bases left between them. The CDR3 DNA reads TGTGCCTGGAGTCCCCCGGGCAGGGGTGCTAATTCACCCCTCCACTTT. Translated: CAWSPPGRGANSPLHF.

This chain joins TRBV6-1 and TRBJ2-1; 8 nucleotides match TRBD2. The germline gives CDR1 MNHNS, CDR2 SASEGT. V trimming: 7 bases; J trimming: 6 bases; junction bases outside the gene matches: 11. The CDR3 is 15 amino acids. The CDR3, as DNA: TGTGCCAGCATCGGGAGAAGCGGGAGTTCCAATGAGCAGTTCTTC. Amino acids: CASIGRSGSSNEQFF.

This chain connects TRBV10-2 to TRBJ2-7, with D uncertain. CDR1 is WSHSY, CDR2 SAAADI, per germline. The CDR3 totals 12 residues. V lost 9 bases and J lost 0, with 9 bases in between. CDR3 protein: CASAPSSYEQYF. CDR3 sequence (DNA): TGCGCCAGTGCCCCTAGCTCCTACGAGCAGTACTTC.

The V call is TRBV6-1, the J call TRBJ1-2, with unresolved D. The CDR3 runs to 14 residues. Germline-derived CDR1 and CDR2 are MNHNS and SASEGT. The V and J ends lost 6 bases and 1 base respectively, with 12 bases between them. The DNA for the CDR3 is TGTGCCAGCAGGGATAGACTGCTTAACTATGGCTACACCTTC. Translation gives CASRDRLLNYGYTF.